One and the same sample provided the 19 T cell receptor beta chains below, sequenced in a study of control samples from healthy donors and cancer patients. TCRdb's table, derived via immunoSEQ multiplex PCR, lists solely in-frame clones and lacks some. In the table there are more than 95,000 clones, 75% to 90% of which are singletons. Sequencing was done on a sample of PBMCs. The receptors stem from a woman aged 45-59 years with colorectal cancer.

The chain carries TRBV5-7 and TRBJ1-5; the D gene is possibly TRBD1 (6 bases). TRBV5-7 is given ORF status, its function remaining uncertain. The V end lost 1 base, the J end lost 1 base, and 15 bases lay between the germline ends. The CDR3 extends over 17 amino acids. CDR3: CASSLRSGGASNQPQHF. CDR3 bases: TGTGCCAGCAGCTTGAGATCCGGGGGCGCAAGCAATCAGCCCCAGCATTTT.

The chain is built from TRBV9 and TRBJ1-3, with D possibly TRBD1 on 6 matching bases. The CDR3 is 15 amino acids. Germline-derived CDR1 and CDR2 are SGDLS and YYNGEE. V gave up 7 bases and J gave up 4 bases, with 18 bases separating them. The CDR3 DNA sequence: TGTGCCAGCGGGACACCTGGGAAGATCGGAAACACCATATATTTT. Translated, it gives CASGTPGKIGNTIYF.

This sequence joins TRBV7-3 and TRBJ2-5; 7 positions match TRBD1. The better agreement between TRBJ2-7 and the DNA end casts doubt on the J call. The CDR3 has 14 amino acids. Germline V CDR1 and CDR2: SGHTA, FQGTGA. The CDR3 DNA is TGTGCCAGCAGCCCTGGGACAGCCCCCTACGAGCAGTACTTC. Amino acids: CASSPGTAPYEQYF.

The rearrangement joins TRBV4-1 to TRBJ2-5, with D possibly being TRBD2 (5 bases). Trimming left V 4 bases short and J 5 bases short, with 14 bases between. CDR3 length: 14 residues. Germline V gene sequence: CDR1 MGHRA, CDR2 YSYEKL. The CDR3 bases are TGCGCCAGCAGCCTGACGCGCGGGTGGGAGACCCAGTACTTC. Translated: CASSLTRGWETQYF.

The chain combines TRBV12-5 with TRBJ2-3; D is perhaps TRBD1 or TRBD2 (5 bases each). CDR1 is LGHNT and CDR2 is FRNRAP in the germline V gene. CDR3 length: 15 amino acids. V was clipped by 7 bases and J by 0 bases, with 14 bases between them. The CDR3 sequence is CASVRRDGSTDTQYF. CDR3 nucleotide sequence: TGTGCTAGTGTTCGCCGGGACGGTAGCACAGATACGCAGTATTTT.

The chain joins TRBV6-1 to TRBJ2-3; the D gene is possibly TRBD1 (5 bases). This CDR3 has 16 residues. Germline V CDR1 and CDR2: MNHNS, SASEGT. V dropped 2 bases and J dropped 0 bases, with 12 bases sitting between them. Here the CDR3 DNA reads TGTGCCAGCAGTGAACAGGGTGGCTCTAGCACAGATACGCAGTATTTT. This translates into CASSEQGGSSTDTQYF.

The chain couples TRBV28 to TRBJ1-1; D not resolved. Germline assignment: CDR1 MDHEN and CDR2 SYDVKM. The ends were cut back, 2 bases at V and 1 base at J, with 8 bases in the middle. This CDR3 spans 14 amino acids. CDR3 coding DNA: TGTGCCAGCAGTTTAAGGGCGGCGAACACTGAAGCTTTCTTT. Translation: CASSLRAANTEAFF.

CDR3 nucleotide sequence: TGTGCCAGCTCGGGGGGGAGCAATCAGCCCCAGCATTTT. Translated: CASSGGSNQPQHF. This sequence joins TRBV18 and TRBJ1-5, with a tentative D call TRBD1 (5 bases). V was shortened by 6 bases and J by 1 base, with 7 bases between the two germline ends. The germline V gene encodes CDR1 KGHSH and CDR2 LQKENI. This CDR3 has 13 amino acids.

This clone appeared once. This chain joins TRBV19 and TRBJ1-5; D remains unclear. V shed 9 bases and J shed 1 base, with 10 bases lying between them. CDR1 LNHDA and CDR2 SQIVND come from the germline V gene (reference sequence). The CDR3 runs to 13 residues. The CDR3 loop is CASETGSNQPQHF. CDR3 nucleotides: TGTGCCAGCGAGACGGGGAGCAATCAGCCCCAGCATTTT.

The chain employs TRBV11-2 and TRBJ1-6, with D uncertain. Germline values: CDR1 SGHAT, CDR2 FQNNGV. The CDR3 is 12 residues long. V lost 2 bases and J 14 bases, leaving 10 bases between the germline ends. CDR3 nucleotides: TGTGCCAGCAGCTTACGTGGGGTTACCCTCCACTTT. Its translation: CASSLRGVTLHF.

The rearrangement uses TRBV7-9 and TRBJ2-7; 10 bases agree with TRBD1. From germline, CDR1 is SEHNR and CDR2 FQNEAQ (reference sequence). The V segment lost 5 bases and the J segment 5 bases; nucleotides outside the gene matches: 9. This CDR3 is built from 15 residues. The CDR3 is CASSQYRDRGHEQYF. CDR3 nucleotides: TGTGCCAGCAGCCAATACCGGGACAGGGGCCACGAGCAGTACTTC.

The chain employs TRBV20-1 and TRBJ2-3, with 10 bases that match TRBD2. J lost 5 bases, V lost 3 bases, and 11 bases had no gene match. The CDR3 is made up of 16 amino acids. CDR1 and CDR2 (germline): DFQATT, SNEGSKA (reference sequence). CDR3 bases: TGCAGTGCTAGTGACCTCCCTAGCGGGAGCTTAGATACGCAGTATTTT. Residues: CSASDLPSGSLDTQYF.

The chain employs TRBV5-1 and TRBJ1-6; maybe TRBD1 (5 bases). This CDR3 region has 16 residues. V was clipped by 4 bases and J by 0 bases, with 11 bases between them. Looked up from germline, CDR1 is SGHRS and CDR2 is YFSETQ. Here the CDR3 DNA reads TGCGCCAGCAGCCGGGACCCAAGCTCCTATAATTCACCCCTCCACTTT. As protein: CASSRDPSSYNSPLHF.

This chain joins TRBV7-3 and TRBJ2-5; no firm D call. Germline V CDR1 and CDR2: SGHTA, FQGTGA. V shed 0 bases and J shed 4 bases, with 12 bases lying between them. This CDR3 contains 15 residues. CDR3 sequence reads: CASSLTGSMSETQYF. The CDR3 nucleotides are TGTGCCAGCAGCTTAACGGGTTCAATGTCAGAGACCCAGTACTTC.

The rearrangement joins TRBV11-2 to TRBJ2-7, with 12 positions matching TRBD1. The CDR3 spans 17 residues. Germline CDR1 reads SGHAT; CDR2 reads FQNNGV. V gave up 1 base and J gave up 6 bases; unmatched junction bases: 10. CDR3 bases: TGTGCCAGCAGCTTAGTCTCAGGGGACAGGGGGCTCTGCGAGCAGTACTTC. Its translation: CASSLVSGDRGLCEQYF.

The chain employs TRBV7-9 and TRBJ1-3; the D is unclear. The CDR3 loop spans 19 amino acids. Germline V lookup: CDR1 SEHNR, CDR2 FQNEAQ (reference sequence). Trimming took off 1 base at V and 2 bases at J, with 21 bases between the two ends. CDR3 sequence: CASSLDWSGRHKPGNTIYF. CDR3 DNA: TGTGCCAGCAGCTTAGACTGGTCCGGAAGACACAAACCTGGAAACACCATATATTTT. Full variable domain (rest looked up from reference TRBV7-9 and TRBJ1-3): DTGVSQNPRHKITKRGQNVTFRCDPISEHNRLYWYRQTLGQGPEFLTYFQNEAQLEKSRLLSDRFSAERPKGSFSTLEIQRTEQGDSAMYLCASSLDWSGRHKPGNTIYFGEGSWLTVV.

The J gene is TRBJ1-2, the V gene TRBV5-1, with a possible D match to TRBD1 (5 bases). The CDR3 runs 15 residues. Germline lookup yields CDR1 SGHRS and CDR2 YFSETQ. Trimming stripped 4 bases from V and 7 bases from J, with 20 bases between. CDR3 sequence: CASSPGRGPSGGYTF. The CDR3 nucleotides read TGCGCCAGCAGCCCGGGGAGGGGCCCTTCGGGTGGCTACACCTTC.

J is TRBJ2-5 and V is TRBV13; 7 bases are shared with TRBD1. The CDR3 has 17 amino acids. Germline V gene sequence: CDR1 PRHDT, CDR2 FYEKMQ (reference sequence). V was clipped by 4 bases and J by 0 bases; unmatched bases: 11. The CDR3: CASSSLIWDSNQETQYF. The CDR3 coding sequence is TGTGCCAGCAGCTCACTAATATGGGACAGCAACCAAGAGACCCAGTACTTC.

V is TRBV11-2 and J is TRBJ2-7; 14 nucleotides line up with TRBD2. The CDR3 runs 17 residues. The germline gives CDR1 SGHAT, CDR2 FQNNGV. V shed 5 bases and J 2 bases; nucleotides not matched to a gene: 8. The CDR3 region is CASSVGTSGRGTYEQYF. CDR3 nucleotide sequence: TGTGCCAGCAGCGTCGGGACTAGCGGGAGAGGGACCTACGAGCAGTACTTC.